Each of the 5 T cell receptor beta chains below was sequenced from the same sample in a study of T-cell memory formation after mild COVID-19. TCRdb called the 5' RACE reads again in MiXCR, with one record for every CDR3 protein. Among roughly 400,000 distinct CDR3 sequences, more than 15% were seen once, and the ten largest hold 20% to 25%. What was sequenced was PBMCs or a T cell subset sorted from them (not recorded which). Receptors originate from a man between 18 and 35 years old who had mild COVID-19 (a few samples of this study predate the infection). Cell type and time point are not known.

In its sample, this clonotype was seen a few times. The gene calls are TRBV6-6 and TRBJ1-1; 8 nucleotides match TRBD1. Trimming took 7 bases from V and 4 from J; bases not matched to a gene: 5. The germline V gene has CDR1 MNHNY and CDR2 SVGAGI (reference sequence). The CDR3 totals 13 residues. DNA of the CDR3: TGTGCCAGCATCTCAGGGGGCACCACTGAAGCTTTCTTT. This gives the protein CASISGGTTEAFF.

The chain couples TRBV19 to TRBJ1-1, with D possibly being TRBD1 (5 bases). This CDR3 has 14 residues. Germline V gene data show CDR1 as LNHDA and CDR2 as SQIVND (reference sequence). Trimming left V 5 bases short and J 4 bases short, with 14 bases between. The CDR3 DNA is TGTGCCAGTAGTCCCAGGGTTATAGGCACTGAAGCTTTCTTT. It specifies CASSPRVIGTEAFF. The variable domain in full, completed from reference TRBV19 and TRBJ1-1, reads DGGITQSPKYLFRKEGQNVTLSCEQNLNHDAMYWYRQDPGQGLRLIYYSQIVNDFQKGDIAEGYSVSREKKESFPLTVTSAQKNPTAFYLCASSPRVIGTEAFFGQGTRLTVV.

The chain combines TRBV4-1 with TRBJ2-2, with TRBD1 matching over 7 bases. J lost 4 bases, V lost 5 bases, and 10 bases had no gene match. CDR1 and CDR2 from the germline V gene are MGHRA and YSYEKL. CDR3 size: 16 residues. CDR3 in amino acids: CASSGKGGLGTGELFF. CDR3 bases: TGCGCCAGCAGCGGAAAAGGGGGCCTCGGCACCGGGGAGCTGTTTTTT.

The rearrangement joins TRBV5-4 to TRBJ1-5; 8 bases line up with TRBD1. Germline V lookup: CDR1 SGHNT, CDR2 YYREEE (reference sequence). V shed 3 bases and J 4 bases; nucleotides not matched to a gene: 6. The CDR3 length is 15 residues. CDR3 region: CASSWGTGANQPQHF. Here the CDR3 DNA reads TGTGCCAGCAGCTGGGGGACAGGTGCTAATCAGCCCCAGCATTTT.

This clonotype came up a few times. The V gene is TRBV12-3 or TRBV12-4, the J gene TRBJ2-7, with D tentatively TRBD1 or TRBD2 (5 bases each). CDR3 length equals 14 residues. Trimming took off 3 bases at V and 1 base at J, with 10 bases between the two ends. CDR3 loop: CASSFRWGSYEQYF. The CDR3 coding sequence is TGTGCCAGCAGTTTCCGTTGGGGGTCCTACGAGCAGTACTTC.